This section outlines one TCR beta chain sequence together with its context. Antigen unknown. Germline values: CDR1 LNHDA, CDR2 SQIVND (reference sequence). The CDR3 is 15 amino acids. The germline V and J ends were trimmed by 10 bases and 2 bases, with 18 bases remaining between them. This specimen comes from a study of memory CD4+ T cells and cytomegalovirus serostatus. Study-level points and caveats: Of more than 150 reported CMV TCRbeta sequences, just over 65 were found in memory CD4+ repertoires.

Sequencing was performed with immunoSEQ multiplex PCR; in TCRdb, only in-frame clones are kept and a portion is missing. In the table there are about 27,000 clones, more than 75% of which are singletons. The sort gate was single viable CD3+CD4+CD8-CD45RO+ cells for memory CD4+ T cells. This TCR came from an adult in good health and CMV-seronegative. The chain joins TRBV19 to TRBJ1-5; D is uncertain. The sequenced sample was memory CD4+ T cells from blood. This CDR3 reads CATSRRVDGNQPQHF. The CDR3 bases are TGTGCCACCAGCAGAAGAGTAGATGGCAATCAGCCCCAGCATTTT.